This entry concerns a single T cell receptor beta chain. The data derive from a study of OX40 agonist ivuxolimab in advanced cancers. In the study overall: An agonistic human IgG2 monoclonal antibody against OX40 (CD134) was given. Partial response was recorded in three patients: one hepatocellular carcinoma and two cutaneous melanoma cases. Patients were dosed intravenously with ivuxolimab at 0.01 to 10 mg/kg every 2 weeks.

The V gene lost 0 bases and the J gene lost 0 bases, with 9 bases spanning the gap. The CDR3 runs to 16 residues. Germline CDR1 reads LGHNA; CDR2 reads YSLEER. Clones were sequenced by immunoSEQ multiplex PCR, and TCRdb holds only the in-frame ones, with some missing. The sample holds approximately 50,000 clones, about 80% seen once. Prior autoimmune disease or systemic immunosuppression barred patients. The receptor was isolated from an adult with an advanced solid tumor such as melanoma, head and neck, liver or kidney cancer. The material was CD4+ or CD8+ T cells sorted from blood, obtained in a trial of the OX40 agonist ivuxolimab. This chain connects TRBV4-3 to TRBJ1-3; D may be TRBD1 (6 bases). CDR3 nucleotide sequence: TGCGCCAGCAGCCAAGAGGGGGCCAGCTCTGGAAACACCATATATTTT. It translates to CASSQEGASSGNTIYF.